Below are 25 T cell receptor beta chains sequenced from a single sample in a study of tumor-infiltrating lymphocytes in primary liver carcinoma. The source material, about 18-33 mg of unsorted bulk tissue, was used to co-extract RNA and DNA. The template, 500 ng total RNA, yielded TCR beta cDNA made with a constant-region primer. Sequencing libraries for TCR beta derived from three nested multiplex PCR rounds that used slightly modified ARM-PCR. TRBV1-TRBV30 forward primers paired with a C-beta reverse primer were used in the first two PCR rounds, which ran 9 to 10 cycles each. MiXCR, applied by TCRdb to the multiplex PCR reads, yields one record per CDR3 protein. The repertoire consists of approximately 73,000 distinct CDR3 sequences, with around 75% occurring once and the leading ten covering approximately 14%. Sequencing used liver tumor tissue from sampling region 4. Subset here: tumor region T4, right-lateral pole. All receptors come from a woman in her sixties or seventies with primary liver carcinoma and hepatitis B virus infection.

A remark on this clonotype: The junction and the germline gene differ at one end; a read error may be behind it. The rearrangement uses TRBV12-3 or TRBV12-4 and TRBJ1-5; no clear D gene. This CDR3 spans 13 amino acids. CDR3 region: CATSNSGDQPQHF. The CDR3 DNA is TGTGCCACCTCGAACTCTGGGGATCAACCCCAGCATTTT.

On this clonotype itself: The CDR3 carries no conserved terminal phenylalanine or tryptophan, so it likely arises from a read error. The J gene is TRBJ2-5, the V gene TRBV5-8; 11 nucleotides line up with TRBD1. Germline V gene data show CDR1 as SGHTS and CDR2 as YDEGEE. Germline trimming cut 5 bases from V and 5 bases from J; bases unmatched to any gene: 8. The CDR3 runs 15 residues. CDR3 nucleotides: TGTGCCAGCAGTTTCCGGACAGGGGGCGTGGAGACCCAGTACCTC. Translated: CASSFRTGGVETQYL.

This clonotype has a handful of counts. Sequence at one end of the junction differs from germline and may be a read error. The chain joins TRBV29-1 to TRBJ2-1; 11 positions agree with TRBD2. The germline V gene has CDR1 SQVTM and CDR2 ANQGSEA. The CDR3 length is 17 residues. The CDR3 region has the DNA TGCAGCGTTGTTCGGCTAGCGGGAGGCCTCCACTACAATGAGCCGTTCTTC. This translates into CSVVRLAGGLHYNEPFF.

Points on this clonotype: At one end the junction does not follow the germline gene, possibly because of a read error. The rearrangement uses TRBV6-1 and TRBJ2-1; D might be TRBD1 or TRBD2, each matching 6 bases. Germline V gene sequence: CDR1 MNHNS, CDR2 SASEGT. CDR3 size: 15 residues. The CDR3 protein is CASSDSGASYNDQFF. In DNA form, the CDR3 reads TGTGCCAGCAGTGATTCGGGGGCGTCCTACAATGACCAGTTCTTT.

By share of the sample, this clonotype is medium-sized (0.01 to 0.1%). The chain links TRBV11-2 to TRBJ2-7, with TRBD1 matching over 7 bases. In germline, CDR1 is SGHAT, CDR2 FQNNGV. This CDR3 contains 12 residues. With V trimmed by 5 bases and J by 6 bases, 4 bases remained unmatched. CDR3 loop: CASSQTGSEQYF. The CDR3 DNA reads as TGTGCCAGCAGCCAGACAGGGTCCGAGCAGTACTTC.

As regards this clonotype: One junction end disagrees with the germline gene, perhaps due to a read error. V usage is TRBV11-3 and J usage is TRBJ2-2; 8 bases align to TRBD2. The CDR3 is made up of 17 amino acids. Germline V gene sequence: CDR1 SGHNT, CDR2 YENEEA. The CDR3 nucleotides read TGTACCAGCAGCTTAGGCAGGCCAGCGGGAGACACCGGGGAGCTGTTTTTT. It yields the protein CTSSLGRPAGDTGELFF.

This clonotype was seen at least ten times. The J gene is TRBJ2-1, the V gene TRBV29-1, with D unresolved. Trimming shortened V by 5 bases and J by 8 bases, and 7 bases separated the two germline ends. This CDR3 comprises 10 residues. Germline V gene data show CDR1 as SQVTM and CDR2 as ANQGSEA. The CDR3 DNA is TGCAGCGTTTCTATCGATGAGCAGTTCTTC. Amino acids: CSVSIDEQFF.

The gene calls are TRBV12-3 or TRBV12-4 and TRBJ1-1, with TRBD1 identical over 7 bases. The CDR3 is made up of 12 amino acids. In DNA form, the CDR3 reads TGTTCCGGCAGCCGGGGCCTCAGGGGGGCTTTCTTT. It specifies CSGSRGLRGAFF.

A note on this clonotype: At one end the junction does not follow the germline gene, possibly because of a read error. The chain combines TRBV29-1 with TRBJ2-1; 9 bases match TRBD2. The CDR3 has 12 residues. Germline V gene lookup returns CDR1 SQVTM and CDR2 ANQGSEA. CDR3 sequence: CSVEVAGDELYF. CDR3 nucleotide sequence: TGCAGCGTTGAAGTAGCGGGAGATGAGCTGTACTTC.

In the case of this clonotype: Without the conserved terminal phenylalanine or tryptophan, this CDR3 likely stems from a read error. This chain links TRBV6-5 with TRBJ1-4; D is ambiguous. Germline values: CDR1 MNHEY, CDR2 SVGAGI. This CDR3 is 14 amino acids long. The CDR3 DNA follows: TGTGCCAACAGTTACGGGCAGCAATTCGAAAAACTGTTTCTT. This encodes CANSYGQQFEKLFL.

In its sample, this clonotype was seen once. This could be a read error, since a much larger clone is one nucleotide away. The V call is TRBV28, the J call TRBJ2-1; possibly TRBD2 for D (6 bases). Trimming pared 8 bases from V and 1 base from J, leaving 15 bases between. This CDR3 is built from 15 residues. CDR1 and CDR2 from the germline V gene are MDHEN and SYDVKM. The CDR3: CASGTGAESYNEQFF. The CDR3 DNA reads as TGTGCCAGCGGCACGGGAGCAGAGTCCTACAATGAGCAGTTCTTC. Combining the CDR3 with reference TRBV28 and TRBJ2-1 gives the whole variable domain DVKVTQSSRYLVKRTGEKVFLECVQDMDHENMFWYRQDPGLGLRLIYFSYDVKMKEKGDIPEGYSVSREKKERFSLILESASTNQTSMYLCASGTGAESYNEQFFGPGTRLTVL.

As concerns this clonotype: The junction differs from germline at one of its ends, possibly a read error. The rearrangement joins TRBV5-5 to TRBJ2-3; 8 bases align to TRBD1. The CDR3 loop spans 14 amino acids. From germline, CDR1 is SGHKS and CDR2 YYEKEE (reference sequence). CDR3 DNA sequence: TGTGCCAGCAGCTTGACAGGGGGAAGTGATATGCAGTATTTT. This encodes CASSLTGGSDMQYF.

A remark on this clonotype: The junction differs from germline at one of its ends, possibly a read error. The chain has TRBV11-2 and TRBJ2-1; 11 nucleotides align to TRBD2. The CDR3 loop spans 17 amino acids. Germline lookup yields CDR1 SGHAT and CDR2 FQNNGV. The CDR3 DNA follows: TGTGCCAACAGCTTAGGTCTGGTAGCGGGAGGGCCGAACGAGCCGTTCTTC. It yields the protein CANSLGLVAGGPNEPFF. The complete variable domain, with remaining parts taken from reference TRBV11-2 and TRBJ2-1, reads EAGVAQSPRYKIIEKRQSVAFWCNPISGHATLYWYQQILGQGPKLLIQFQNNGVVDDSQLPKDRFSAERLKGVDSTLKIQPAKLEDSAVYLCANSLGLVAGGPNEPFFGPGTRLTVL.

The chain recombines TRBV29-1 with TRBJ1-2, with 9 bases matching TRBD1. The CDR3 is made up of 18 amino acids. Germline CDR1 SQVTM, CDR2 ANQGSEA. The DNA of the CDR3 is TGCACCGTGGAACTAACCCAGGGACAGGGACCCGCTAACTATGGCTACACCTTC. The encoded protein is CTVELTQGQGPANYGYTF.

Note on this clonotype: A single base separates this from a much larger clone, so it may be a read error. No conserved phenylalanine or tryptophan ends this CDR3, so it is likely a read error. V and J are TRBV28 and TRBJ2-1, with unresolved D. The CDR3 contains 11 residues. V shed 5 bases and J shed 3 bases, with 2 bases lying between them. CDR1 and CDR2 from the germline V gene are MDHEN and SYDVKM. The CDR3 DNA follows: TGTGCCAGCAGTCACTACAATGAGCAGTTCTTA. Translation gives CASSHYNEQFL.

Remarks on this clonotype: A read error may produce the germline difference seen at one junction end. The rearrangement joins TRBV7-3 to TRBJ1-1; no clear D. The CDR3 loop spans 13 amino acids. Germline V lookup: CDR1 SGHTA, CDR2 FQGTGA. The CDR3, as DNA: TGTGCCAGCAGCTTAATGCCCTACACTGAATCTTTCTTT. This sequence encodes CASSLMPYTESFF.

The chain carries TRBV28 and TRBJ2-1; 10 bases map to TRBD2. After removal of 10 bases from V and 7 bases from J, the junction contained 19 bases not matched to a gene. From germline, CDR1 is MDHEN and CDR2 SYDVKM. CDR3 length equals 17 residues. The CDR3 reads CAIGLITGTSDSNEQFF. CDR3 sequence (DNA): TGTGCCATCGGACTCATAACCGGGACTAGCGATTCGAATGAGCAGTTCTTC.

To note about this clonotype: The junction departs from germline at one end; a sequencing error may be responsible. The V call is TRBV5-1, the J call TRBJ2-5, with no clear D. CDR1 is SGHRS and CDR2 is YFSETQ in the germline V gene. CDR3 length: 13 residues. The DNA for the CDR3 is TGCGCCAGCAGCTCGAGCCCAGAAGAGACCCTGTACTTC. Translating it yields CASSSSPEETLYF.

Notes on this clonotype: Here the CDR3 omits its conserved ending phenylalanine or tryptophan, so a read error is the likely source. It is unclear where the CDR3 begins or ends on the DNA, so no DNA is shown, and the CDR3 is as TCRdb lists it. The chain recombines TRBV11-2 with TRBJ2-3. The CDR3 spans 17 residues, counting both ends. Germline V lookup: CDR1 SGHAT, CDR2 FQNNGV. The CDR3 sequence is CTSSLGIRREGTDTHYY.

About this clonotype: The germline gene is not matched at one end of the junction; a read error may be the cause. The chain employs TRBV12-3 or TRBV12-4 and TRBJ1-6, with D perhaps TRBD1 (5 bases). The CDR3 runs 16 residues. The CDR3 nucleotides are TGTGCCGGCAGATTAGCCGCCAGGGCGGCCAATTCACCCCTCCACTTT. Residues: CAGRLAARAANSPLHF.

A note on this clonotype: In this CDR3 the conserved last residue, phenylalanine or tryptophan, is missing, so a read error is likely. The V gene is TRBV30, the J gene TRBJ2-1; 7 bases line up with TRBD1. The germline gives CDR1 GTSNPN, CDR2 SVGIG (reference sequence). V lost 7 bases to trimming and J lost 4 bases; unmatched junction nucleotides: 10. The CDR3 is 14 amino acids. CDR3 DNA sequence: TGTGCCTACAGTCGAGGGGGCTTTTACAATGAGCAGTTCTTA. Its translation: CAYSRGGFYNEQFL.

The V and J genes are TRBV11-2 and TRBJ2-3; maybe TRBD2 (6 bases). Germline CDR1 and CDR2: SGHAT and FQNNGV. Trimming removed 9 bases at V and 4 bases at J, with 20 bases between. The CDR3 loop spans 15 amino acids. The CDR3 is CASGPGLTGPDTQYF. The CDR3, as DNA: TGTGCCAGTGGCCCTGGACTAACGGGCCCAGATACGCAGTATTTT.

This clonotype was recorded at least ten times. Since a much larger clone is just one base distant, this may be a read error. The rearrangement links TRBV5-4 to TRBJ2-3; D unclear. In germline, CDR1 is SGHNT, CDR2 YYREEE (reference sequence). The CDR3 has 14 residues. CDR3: CVSSLAGAADTQYF. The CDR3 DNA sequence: TGTGTCAGCAGCTTGGCCGGCGCGGCAGATACGCAGTATTTT.

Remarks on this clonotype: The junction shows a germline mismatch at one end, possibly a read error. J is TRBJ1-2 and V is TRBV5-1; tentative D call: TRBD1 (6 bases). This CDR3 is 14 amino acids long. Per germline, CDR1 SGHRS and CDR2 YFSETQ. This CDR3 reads CTSSSDSQNYGFTF. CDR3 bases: TGCACCAGCAGCTCGGACAGCCAAAACTATGGCTTCACCTTC.

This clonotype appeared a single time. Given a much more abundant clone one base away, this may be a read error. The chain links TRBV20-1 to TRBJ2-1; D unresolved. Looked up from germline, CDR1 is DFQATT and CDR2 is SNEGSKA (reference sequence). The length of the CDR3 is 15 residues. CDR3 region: CNARARVDPYNEQFF. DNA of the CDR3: TGCAATGCTAGAGCTCGGGTAGACCCCTACAATGAGCAGTTCTTC.